This T cell receptor (beta chain) was sequenced in a study of blood T cell repertoires in COVID-19 (TCRdb year 2020). In terms of the full investigation: Samples from collaborators originated in the United States, Italy and Spain and spanned both the acute and convalescent phases of COVID-19. Samples came from the ongoing ImmuneRACE study (first 160 participants) plus 1,254 subjects from 6 global collaborators. Subjects who had been exposed to COVID-19, were actively infected with it, or had recovered from it provided the deeply sampled blood TCRbeta repertoires that made up the dataset. A de-identified subject ID, COVID-19 status, age in years and sex were almost always included in the sample metadata. The material from the prospective study consisted of cDNA or gDNA derived from T cells, B-cell-depleted T cells, or PBMCs. The repertoires were released in a freely available public database meant as a resource for research on the immune response to SARS-CoV-2. Where available, HLA class I and class II types were taken from metadata supplied by the sample provider and were not determined by assay-based typing. General conclusions and limits of the study: The quantity of clinical and demographic metadata differed by source and by participant and was supplied without curation.

One collaborating source in Seattle enrolled patients while the patients were actively infected and followed the patients over time throughout the course of disease. The collaborating institutions used their own protocols to collect whole blood in K2EDTA tubes. For TCRbeta analysis, collaborators shipped samples in one of three forms: frozen whole blood, isolated PBMCs, or DNA extracted from either of those sample types. The immunoSEQ Assay, a bias-controlled multiplex PCR, was used to amplify TCRbeta CDR3 regions from genomic DNA. The authors' analysis ran thus. Within the assay, amplification of reference gene primers was used to estimate how many nucleated cells each sample contained. To quantify the absolute abundance of each unique TCRbeta CDR3 rearrangement, sequence reads were collapsed and filtered. For each sample, productive Simpson clonality was calculated by taking the square root of Simpson's diversity index across productive rearrangements. TCRdb re-hosts the immuneACCESS table, in-frame sequences only. Its copies lack some clones; in the studies checked, an unresolved V gene accounts for under half of them, and the cause for the rest is not known. V and J calls and clone size are given by that table; D and trimming were obtained from the DNA. Across this sample there are under 200,000 clones, with 70% to 80% seen only once. The ten largest clones add up to 5.5% to 7% of the sample.

From the cysteine through the phenylalanine, the CDR3 covers 16 amino acids. Just the 48-base CDR3 DNA is kept, in frame starting at base 1. Via the germline V gene, CDR1 is SGHAT and CDR2 FQNNGV. V was cut back by 5 bases and J by 4 bases, leaving a gap of 17 bases between them. On this clone itself: This receptor's antigen is unknown. No qualities accompany the bases; no much larger clone lies one base away.

The sequenced sample consisted of peripheral blood. The TCR originated in a woman aged 35 to 49 with COVID-19, enrolled during active disease. The chain is made from TRBV11-2 and TRBJ1-4, with no confidently assigned D gene. The CDR3 is CASSLQRALVNEKLFF. The DNA is TGTGCCAGCAGCCTCCAAAGAGCACTCGTTAATGAAAAACTGTTTTTT.